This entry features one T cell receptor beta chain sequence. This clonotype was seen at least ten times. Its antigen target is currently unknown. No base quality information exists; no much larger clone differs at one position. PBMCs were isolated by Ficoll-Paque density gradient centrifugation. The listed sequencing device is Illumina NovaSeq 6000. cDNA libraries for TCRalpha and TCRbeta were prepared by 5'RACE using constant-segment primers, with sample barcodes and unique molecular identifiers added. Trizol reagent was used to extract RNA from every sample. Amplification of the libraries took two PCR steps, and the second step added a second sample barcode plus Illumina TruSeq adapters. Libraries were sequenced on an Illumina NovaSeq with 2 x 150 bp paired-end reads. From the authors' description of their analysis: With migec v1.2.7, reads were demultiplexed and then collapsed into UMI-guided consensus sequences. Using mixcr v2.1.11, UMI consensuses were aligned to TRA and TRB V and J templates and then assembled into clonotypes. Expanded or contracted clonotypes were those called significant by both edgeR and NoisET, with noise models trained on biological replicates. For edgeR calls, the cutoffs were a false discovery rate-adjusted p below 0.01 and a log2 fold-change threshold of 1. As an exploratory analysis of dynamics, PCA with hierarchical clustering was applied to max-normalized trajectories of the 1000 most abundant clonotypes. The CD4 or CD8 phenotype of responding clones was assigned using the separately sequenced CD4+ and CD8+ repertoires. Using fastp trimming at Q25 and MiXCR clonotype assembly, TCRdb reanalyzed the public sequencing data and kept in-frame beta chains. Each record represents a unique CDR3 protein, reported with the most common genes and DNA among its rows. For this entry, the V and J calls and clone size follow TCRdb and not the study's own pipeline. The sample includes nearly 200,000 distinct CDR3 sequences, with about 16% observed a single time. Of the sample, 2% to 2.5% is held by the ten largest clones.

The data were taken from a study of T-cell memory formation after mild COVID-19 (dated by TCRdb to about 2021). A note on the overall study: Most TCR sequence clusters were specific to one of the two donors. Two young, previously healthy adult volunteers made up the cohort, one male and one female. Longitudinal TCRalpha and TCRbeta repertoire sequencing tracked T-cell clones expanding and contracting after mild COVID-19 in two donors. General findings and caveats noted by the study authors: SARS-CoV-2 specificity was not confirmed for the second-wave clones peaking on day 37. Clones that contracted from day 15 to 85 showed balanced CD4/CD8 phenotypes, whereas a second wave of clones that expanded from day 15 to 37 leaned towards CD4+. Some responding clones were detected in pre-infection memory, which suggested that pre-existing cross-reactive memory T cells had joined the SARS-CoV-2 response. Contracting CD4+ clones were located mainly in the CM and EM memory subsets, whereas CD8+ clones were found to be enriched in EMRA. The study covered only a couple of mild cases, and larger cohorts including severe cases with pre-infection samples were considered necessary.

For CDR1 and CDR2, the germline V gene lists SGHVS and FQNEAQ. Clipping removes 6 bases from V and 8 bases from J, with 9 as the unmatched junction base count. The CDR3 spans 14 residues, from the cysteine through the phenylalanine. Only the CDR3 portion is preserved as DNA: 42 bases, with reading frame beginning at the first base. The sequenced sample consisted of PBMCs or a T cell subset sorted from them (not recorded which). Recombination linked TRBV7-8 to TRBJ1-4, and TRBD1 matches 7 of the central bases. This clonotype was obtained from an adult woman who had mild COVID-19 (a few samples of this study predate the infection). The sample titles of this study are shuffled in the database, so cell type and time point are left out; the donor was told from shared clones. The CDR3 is CASSSDRVPEKLFF. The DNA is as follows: TGTGCCAGCAGTTCCGACAGGGTCCCCGAAAAACTGTTTTTT.